A selection of T cell receptor beta chains follows, all from one sample in a study of CD8 T cells in Susac syndrome. TCRdb analysed the immunoSEQ multiplex PCR reads with MiXCR anew, one entry per CDR3 protein. The table lists 15,000 to 20,000 distinct CDR3 sequences, approximately 96% of them singletons. The sequencing input was CD8+ T cells from PBMCs. Receptors were obtained from a human donor in good health. Each CDR3 is given with its conserved first and last residue. Fields, in order: J gene, V gene, clone size, D gene, CDR3 DNA, CDR3 protein. A D gene is named only where the DNA matches it firmly. Rows give clone size only sometimes, using once, few, many, or a class for an expanded clone.

j_call: TRBJ2-3
v_call: TRBV10-2
clone_size: NA
d_call: NA
cdr3_nt: TGCGCCAGCAGGGAGACCTATCCTAGCTGGAGTACGCAGTATTTT
cdr3_aa: CASRETYPSWSTQYF

j_call: TRBJ2-1
v_call: TRBV14
clone_size: NA
d_call: TRBD2
cdr3_nt: TGTGCCAGCAGCCAAGAGTACAGCGGGAGAGACAATGAGCAGTTCTTC
cdr3_aa: CASSQEYSGRDNEQFF

j_call: TRBJ1-5
v_call: TRBV6-5
clone_size: NA
d_call: TRBD1
cdr3_nt: TGTGCCAGCAGTTACATGGCAGGGGGGGATCAGCCCCAGCATTTT
cdr3_aa: CASSYMAGGDQPQHF

j_call: TRBJ2-2
v_call: TRBV7-9
clone_size: NA
d_call: NA
cdr3_nt: TGTGCCAGCAGCCTCAAGGCCCGGACCCGGGCTACCTACACCGGGGAGCTGTTTTTT
cdr3_aa: CASSLKARTRATYTGELFF

j_call: TRBJ2-1
v_call: TRBV6-5
clone_size: NA
d_call: NA
cdr3_nt: TGTGCCAGCAGTTACTCCGGCTCCAACAATGAGCAGTTCTTC
cdr3_aa: CASSYSGSNNEQFF

j_call: TRBJ2-5
v_call: TRBV4-3
clone_size: NA
d_call: TRBD2
cdr3_nt: TGCGCCAGCAGCCAAGTCTCGGGACTAGCGGGTCAGGAGACCCAGTACTTC
cdr3_aa: CASSQVSGLAGQETQYF

j_call: TRBJ1-1
v_call: TRBV28
clone_size: NA
d_call: NA
cdr3_nt: TGTGCCAGCAGGTCGAACACTGAAGCTTTCTTT
cdr3_aa: CASRSNTEAFF

j_call: TRBJ2-3
v_call: TRBV6-2/TRBV6-3
clone_size: NA
d_call: NA
cdr3_nt: TGTGCCAGCAGGAAAAGGTGGCTAATCCGTCCCACAGATACGCAGTATTTT
cdr3_aa: CASRKRWLIRPTDTQYF

j_call: TRBJ2-7
v_call: TRBV12-3/TRBV12-4
clone_size: NA
d_call: TRBD1
cdr3_nt: TGTGCCAGCGCCGCTAACCCGGGACAGGGGTACGAGCAGTACTTC
cdr3_aa: CASAANPGQGYEQYF

j_call: TRBJ2-3
v_call: TRBV11-2
clone_size: NA
d_call: TRBD2
cdr3_nt: TGTGCCAGCAGCTTAGCAGCGGGAGCAGATACGCAGTATTTT
cdr3_aa: CASSLAAGADTQYF

j_call: TRBJ2-5
v_call: TRBV30
clone_size: NA
d_call: NA
cdr3_nt: TGTGCCTGGAGTCCGGTCAGGAACGGAGAGACCCAGTACTTC
cdr3_aa: CAWSPVRNGETQYF

j_call: TRBJ1-2
v_call: TRBV7-9
clone_size: NA
d_call: NA
cdr3_nt: TGTGCCAGCAGCTTCCCGGTGGGGTTAGACTATGGCTACACCTTC
cdr3_aa: CASSFPVGLDYGYTF

j_call: TRBJ2-3
v_call: TRBV13
clone_size: NA
d_call: NA
cdr3_nt: TGTGCCAGCAGCGTAGAGGGCGCAGATACGCAGTATTTT
cdr3_aa: CASSVEGADTQYF

j_call: TRBJ2-1
v_call: TRBV5-1
clone_size: NA
d_call: TRBD1
cdr3_nt: TGCGCCAGCAGCTTGGCCTTTGGAGGGACAGGACGTGGAAATGAGCAGTTCTTC
cdr3_aa: CASSLAFGGTGRGNEQFF

j_call: TRBJ2-5
v_call: TRBV7-2
clone_size: NA
d_call: NA
cdr3_nt: TGTGCCAGCAGCTTAGCGCTAAGTGGGGCACTACGACAAGAGACCCAGTACTTC
cdr3_aa: CASSLALSGALRQETQYF

j_call: TRBJ1-2
v_call: TRBV29-1
clone_size: NA
d_call: TRBD1
cdr3_nt: TGCAGCGCGGCAGGGGGCGAACTGTATGGCTACACCTTC
cdr3_aa: CSAAGGELYGYTF

j_call: TRBJ2-1
v_call: TRBV27
clone_size: few
d_call: TRBD2
cdr3_nt: TGTGCCAGCTCACCCGGGACTAGCGGCTACAATGAGCAGTTCTTC
cdr3_aa: CASSPGTSGYNEQFF

j_call: TRBJ1-1
v_call: TRBV7-9
clone_size: NA
d_call: NA
cdr3_nt: TGTGCCAGCAGCTTACCGGGGGCAGGGACTGAAGCTTTCTTT
cdr3_aa: CASSLPGAGTEAFF

j_call: TRBJ2-1
v_call: TRBV11-2
clone_size: NA
d_call: NA
cdr3_nt: TGTGCCAGCAGCTCCCTTCGAGGGGAGTTTAACAATGAGCAGTTCTTC
cdr3_aa: CASSSLRGEFNNEQFF

j_call: TRBJ2-2
v_call: TRBV6-2/TRBV6-3
clone_size: NA
d_call: NA
cdr3_nt: TGTGCCAGCAGTTTACGACTAGCCGGGGAGCTGTTTTTT
cdr3_aa: CASSLRLAGELFF

j_call: TRBJ2-1
v_call: TRBV29-1
clone_size: NA
d_call: NA
cdr3_nt: TGCAGCGTTGAGTACAGGGTTAGTGAGCAGTTCTTC
cdr3_aa: CSVEYRVSEQFF

j_call: TRBJ2-4
v_call: TRBV2
clone_size: NA
d_call: NA
cdr3_nt: TGTGCCAGCACGGAGGGGACAGAAAACATTCAGTACTTC
cdr3_aa: CASTEGTENIQYF

j_call: TRBJ2-2
v_call: TRBV7-9
clone_size: NA
d_call: TRBD2
cdr3_nt: TGTGCCAGCAGCTCCCGGGACTATAACACCGGGGAGCTGTTTTTT
cdr3_aa: CASSSRDYNTGELFF

j_call: TRBJ1-5
v_call: TRBV7-9
clone_size: NA
d_call: NA
cdr3_nt: TGTGCCAGCAGCATCGGGACGGAGAGCAATCAGCCCCAGCATTTT
cdr3_aa: CASSIGTESNQPQHF

j_call: TRBJ1-1
v_call: TRBV27
clone_size: once
d_call: TRBD1
cdr3_nt: TGTGCCAGCAGCTTGGGACAGGGGAACACTGAAGCTTTCTTT
cdr3_aa: CASSLGQGNTEAFF

j_call: TRBJ2-3
v_call: TRBV15
clone_size: NA
d_call: NA
cdr3_nt: TGTGCCACCAGCAGTCGCCGGGACCTGGGGGCAGATACGCAGTATTTT
cdr3_aa: CATSSRRDLGADTQYF

j_call: TRBJ2-7
v_call: TRBV12-3/TRBV12-4
clone_size: NA
d_call: TRBD1
cdr3_nt: TGTGCCAGCAGTCCCAAAGGGGACAGGGGATACTCCTACGAGCAGTACTTC
cdr3_aa: CASSPKGDRGYSYEQYF

j_call: TRBJ2-1
v_call: TRBV4-3
clone_size: NA
d_call: TRBD1
cdr3_nt: TGCGCCAGCAGCCAAGCGACAGGGGACTACAATGAGCAGTTCTTC
cdr3_aa: CASSQATGDYNEQFF

j_call: TRBJ1-5
v_call: TRBV27
clone_size: NA
d_call: NA
cdr3_nt: TGTGCCAGCAGACCCTTTCCTTGGGATAGTAGCAATCAGCCCCAGCATTTT
cdr3_aa: CASRPFPWDSSNQPQHF